The text below deals with one TCR beta chain. What it binds is unknown. The sample comes from a study of T cell repertoires in cytomegalovirus infection. Background on the study: An indication of both CMV infection and matching HLA type came from public TCR beta signatures.

TCRdb reprocessed the reads via MiXCR and lists one record per CDR3 protein. This table has just over 450,000 distinct CDR3 sequences, roughly 42% appearing once. J was trimmed by 8 bases and V by 7 bases; bases with no gene match: 17. The CDR3 sequence is 17 residues long. Germline lookup yields CDR1 SGHAT and CDR2 FQDESV (reference sequence). The V and J genes are TRBV11-1 and TRBJ2-4; the match to TRBD1 covers 10 bases. The input for sequencing was cultured PBMCs, taken from culture after CMV antigen stimulation. The TCR originated in a human donor in good health (CMV status not recorded). Some clones in this sample may be carry-over from other donors' samples. The CDR3 region is CASNVTPDRGALDIQYF. In nucleotides, the CDR3 is TGTGCCAGCAACGTCACCCCGGACAGGGGGGCCTTAGACATTCAGTACTTC.